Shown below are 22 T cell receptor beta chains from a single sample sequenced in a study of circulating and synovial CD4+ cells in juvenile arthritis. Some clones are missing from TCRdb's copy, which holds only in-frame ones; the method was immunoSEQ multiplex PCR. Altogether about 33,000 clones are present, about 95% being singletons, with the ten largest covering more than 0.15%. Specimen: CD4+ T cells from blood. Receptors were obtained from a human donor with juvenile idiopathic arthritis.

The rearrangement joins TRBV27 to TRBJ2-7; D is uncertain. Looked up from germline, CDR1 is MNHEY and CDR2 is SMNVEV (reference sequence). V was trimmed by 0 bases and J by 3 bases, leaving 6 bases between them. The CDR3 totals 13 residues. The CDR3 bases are TGTGCCAGCAGTTTATCGGCGGACTACGAGCAGTACTTC. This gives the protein CASSLSADYEQYF.

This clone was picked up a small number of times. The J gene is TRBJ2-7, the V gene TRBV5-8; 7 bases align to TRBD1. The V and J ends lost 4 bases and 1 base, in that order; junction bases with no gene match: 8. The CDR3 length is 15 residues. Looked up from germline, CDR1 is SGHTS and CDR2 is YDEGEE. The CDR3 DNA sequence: TGTGCCAGCAGCCGACAGGGTATCGGATCCTACGAGCAGTACTTC. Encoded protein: CASSRQGIGSYEQYF.

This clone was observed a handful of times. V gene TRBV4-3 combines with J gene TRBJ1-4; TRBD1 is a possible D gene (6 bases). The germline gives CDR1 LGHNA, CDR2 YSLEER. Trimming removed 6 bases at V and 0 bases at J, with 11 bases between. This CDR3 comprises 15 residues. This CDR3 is CASRRGFATNEKLFF. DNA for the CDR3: TGCGCCAGCAGGAGGGGGTTCGCAACTAATGAAAAACTGTTTTTT.

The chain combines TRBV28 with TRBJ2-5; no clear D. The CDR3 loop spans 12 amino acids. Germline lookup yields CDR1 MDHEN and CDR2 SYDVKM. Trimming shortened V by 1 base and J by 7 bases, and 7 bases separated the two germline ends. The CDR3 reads CASSLSPGTQYF. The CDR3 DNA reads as TGTGCCAGCAGTTTATCCCCAGGGACCCAGTACTTC. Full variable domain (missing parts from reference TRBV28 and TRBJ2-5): DVKVTQSSRYLVKRTGEKVFLECVQDMDHENMFWYRQDPGLGLRLIYFSYDVKMKEKGDIPEGYSVSREKKERFSLILESASTNQTSMYLCASSLSPGTQYFGPGTRLLVL.

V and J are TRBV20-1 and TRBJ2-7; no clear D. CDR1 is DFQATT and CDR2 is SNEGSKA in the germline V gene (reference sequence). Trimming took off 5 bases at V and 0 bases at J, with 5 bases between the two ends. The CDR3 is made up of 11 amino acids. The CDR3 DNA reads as TGCAGTGCTCAGGCCTCCTACGAGCAGTACTTC. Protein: CSAQASYEQYF.

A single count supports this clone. CDR3: CATSRPGTGETQYF. CDR3 coding DNA: TGTGCCACCAGCAGGCCCGGGACAGGAGAGACCCAGTACTTC. The chain recombines TRBV15 with TRBJ2-5; 8 bases agree with TRBD1. Germline V gene sequence: CDR1 LNHNV, CDR2 YYDKDF (reference sequence). Trimming at V came to 3 bases and at J to 4 bases, leaving 4 bases not matched to a gene. The CDR3 consists of 14 residues.

The CDR3 spells CASGLVPRDSGVSNTGELFF. In DNA, the CDR3 is TGTGCTAGTGGTTTGGTACCACGCGATAGCGGGGTATCGAACACCGGGGAGCTGTTTTTT. The J gene is TRBJ2-2, the V gene TRBV12-5, with TRBD2 matching over 8 bases. This CDR3 has 20 residues. Trimming cost V 0 bases and J 0 bases; bases outside gene matches: 12. Germline V gene sequence: CDR1 LGHNT, CDR2 FRNRAP.

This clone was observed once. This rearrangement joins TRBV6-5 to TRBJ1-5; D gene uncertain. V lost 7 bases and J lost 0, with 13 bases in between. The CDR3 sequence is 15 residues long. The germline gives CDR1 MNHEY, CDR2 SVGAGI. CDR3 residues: CASTQVAYSNQPQHF. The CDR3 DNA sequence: TGTGCCAGCACCCAGGTGGCCTATAGCAATCAGCCCCAGCATTTT.

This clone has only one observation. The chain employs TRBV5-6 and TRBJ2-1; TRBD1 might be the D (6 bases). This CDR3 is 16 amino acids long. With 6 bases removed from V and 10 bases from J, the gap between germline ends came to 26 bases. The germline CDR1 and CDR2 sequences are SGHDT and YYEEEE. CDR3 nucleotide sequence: TGTGCCAGCATCTCCCTGGGGCAGACCCCCCAGGGGGAGCAGTTCTTC. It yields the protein CASISLGQTPQGEQFF.

This CDR3 is CASGLTGGTDTQYF. CDR3 DNA: TGTGCCAGCGGCCTGACAGGGGGCACAGATACGCAGTATTTT. This rearrangement joins TRBV25-1 to TRBJ2-3, with TRBD1 matching over 8 bases. Trimming cost V 8 bases and J 1 base; bases outside gene matches: 5. CDR1 is MGHDK and CDR2 is SYGVNS in the germline V gene. This CDR3 spans 14 amino acids. Based on the CDR3 plus reference TRBV25-1 and TRBJ2-3, the full variable domain is EADIYQTPRYLVIGTGKKITLECSQTMGHDKMYWYQQDPGMELHLIHYSYGVNSTEKGDLSSESTVSRIRTEHFPLTLESARPSHTSQYLCASGLTGGTDTQYFGPGTRLTVL.

The CDR3 here is CATGKAAGVYEQYF. The CDR3 bases are TGTGCCACCGGGAAAGCGGCGGGAGTTTACGAGCAGTACTTC. V usage is TRBV15 and J usage is TRBJ2-7, with 7 bases identical to TRBD2. Germline V gene lookup returns CDR1 LNHNV and CDR2 YYDKDF (reference sequence). V lost 8 bases to trimming and J lost 4 bases; unmatched junction nucleotides: 11. The CDR3 loop spans 14 amino acids.

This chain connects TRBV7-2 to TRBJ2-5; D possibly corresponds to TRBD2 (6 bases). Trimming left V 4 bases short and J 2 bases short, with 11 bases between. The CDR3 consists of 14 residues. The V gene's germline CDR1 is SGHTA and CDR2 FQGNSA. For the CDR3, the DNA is TGTGCCAGCAGCTCACGCGGGGTACAAGAGACCCAGTACTTC. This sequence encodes CASSSRGVQETQYF.

CDR3 residues: CASSLGTGGTYEQYF. In DNA form, the CDR3 reads TGCGCCAGCAGCTTGGGGACTGGCGGGACCTACGAGCAGTACTTC. The chain has TRBV5-1 and TRBJ2-7; tentative D call: TRBD2 (6 bases). Between the trimmed V and J ends, which lost 0 bases and 2 bases, there was a span of 12 bases. The length of the CDR3 is 15 residues. In germline, CDR1 is SGHRS, CDR2 YFSETQ.

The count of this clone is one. CDR3 in amino acids: CASSSWTGGDEQYF. The CDR3 DNA is TGTGCCAGCAGCTCGTGGACAGGGGGCGACGAGCAGTACTTC. This chain connects TRBV7-8 to TRBJ2-7; 11 bases match TRBD1. This CDR3 is 14 amino acids long. Germline CDR1 is SGHVS and CDR2 is FQNEAQ. J was trimmed by 5 bases and V by 4 bases; bases with no gene match: 4.

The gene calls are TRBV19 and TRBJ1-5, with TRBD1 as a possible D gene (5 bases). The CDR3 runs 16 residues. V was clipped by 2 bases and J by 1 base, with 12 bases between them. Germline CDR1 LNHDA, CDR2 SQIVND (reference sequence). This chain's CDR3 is CASSIQQVGSNQPQHF. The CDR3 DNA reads TGTGCCAGTAGTATACAACAGGTAGGCAGCAATCAGCCCCAGCATTTT.

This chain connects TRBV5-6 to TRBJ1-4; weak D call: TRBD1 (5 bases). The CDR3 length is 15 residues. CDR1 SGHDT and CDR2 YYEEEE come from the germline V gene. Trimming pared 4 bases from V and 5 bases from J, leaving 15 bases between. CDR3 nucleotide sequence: TGTGCCAGCAGCGTGCGGCAGGGAGGGAATGAAAAACTGTTTTTT. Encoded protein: CASSVRQGGNEKLFF.

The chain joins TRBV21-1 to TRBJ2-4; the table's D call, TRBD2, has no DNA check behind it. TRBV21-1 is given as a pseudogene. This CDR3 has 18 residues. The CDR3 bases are TGTGCCAGCAGCTACTCTACTACTAGGGCTCTAGCCAAAAACATTCAGTACTTC. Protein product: CASSYSTTRALAKNIQYF.

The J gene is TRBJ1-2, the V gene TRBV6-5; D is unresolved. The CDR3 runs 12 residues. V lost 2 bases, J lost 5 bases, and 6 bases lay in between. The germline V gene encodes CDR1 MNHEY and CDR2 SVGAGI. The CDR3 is CASSYRGYGYTF. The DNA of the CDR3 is TGTGCCAGCAGTTACCGAGGGTATGGCTACACCTTC.

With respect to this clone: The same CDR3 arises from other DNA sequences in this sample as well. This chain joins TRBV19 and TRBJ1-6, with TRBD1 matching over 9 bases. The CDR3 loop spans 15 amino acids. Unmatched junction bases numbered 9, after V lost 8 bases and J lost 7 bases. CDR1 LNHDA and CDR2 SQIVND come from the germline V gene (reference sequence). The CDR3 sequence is CASEPRTGENSPLHF. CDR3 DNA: TGTGCCAGTGAACCGCGGACAGGGGAAAATTCACCCCTCCACTTT.

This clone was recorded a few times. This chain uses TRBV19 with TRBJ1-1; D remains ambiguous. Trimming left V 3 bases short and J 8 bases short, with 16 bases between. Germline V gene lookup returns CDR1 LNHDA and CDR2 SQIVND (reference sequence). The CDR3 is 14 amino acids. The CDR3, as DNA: TGTGCCAGTAGTATGCGAGGGAGGTTTACAGAAGCTTTCTTT. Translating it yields CASSMRGRFTEAFF. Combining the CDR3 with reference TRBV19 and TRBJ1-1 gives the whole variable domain DGGITQSPKYLFRKEGQNVTLSCEQNLNHDAMYWYRQDPGQGLRLIYYSQIVNDFQKGDIAEGYSVSREKKESFPLTVTSAQKNPTAFYLCASSMRGRFTEAFFGQGTRLTVV.

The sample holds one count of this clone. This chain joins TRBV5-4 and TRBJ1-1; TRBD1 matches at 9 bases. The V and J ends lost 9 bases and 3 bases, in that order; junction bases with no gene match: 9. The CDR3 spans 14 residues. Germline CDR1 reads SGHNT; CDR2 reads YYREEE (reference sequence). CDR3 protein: CATGTGYMDTEAFF. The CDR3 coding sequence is TGTGCCACCGGGACAGGGTATATGGACACTGAAGCTTTCTTT.

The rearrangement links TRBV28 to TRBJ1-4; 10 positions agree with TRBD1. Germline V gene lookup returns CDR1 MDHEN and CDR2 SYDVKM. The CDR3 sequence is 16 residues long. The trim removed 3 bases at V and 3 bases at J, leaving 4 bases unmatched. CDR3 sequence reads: CASSFDRGLSNEKLFF. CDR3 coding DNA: TGTGCCAGCAGTTTCGACAGGGGGCTGTCTAATGAAAAACTGTTTTTT.